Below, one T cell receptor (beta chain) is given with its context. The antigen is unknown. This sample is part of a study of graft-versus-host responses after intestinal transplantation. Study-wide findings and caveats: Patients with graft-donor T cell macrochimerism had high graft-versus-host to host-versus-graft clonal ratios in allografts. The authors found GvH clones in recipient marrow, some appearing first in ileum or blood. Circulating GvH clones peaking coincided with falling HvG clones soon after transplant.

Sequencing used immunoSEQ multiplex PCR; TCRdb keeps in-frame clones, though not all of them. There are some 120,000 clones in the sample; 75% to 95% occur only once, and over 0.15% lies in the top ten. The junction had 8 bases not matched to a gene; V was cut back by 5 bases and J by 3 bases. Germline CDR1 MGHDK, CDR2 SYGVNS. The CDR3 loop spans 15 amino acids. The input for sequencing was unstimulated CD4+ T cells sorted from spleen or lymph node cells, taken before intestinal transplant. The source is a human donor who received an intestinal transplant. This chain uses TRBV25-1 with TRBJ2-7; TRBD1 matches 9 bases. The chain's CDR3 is CASSTRDRDSYEQYF. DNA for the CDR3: TGTGCCAGCAGTACCCGGGACAGGGACAGCTACGAGCAGTACTTC.